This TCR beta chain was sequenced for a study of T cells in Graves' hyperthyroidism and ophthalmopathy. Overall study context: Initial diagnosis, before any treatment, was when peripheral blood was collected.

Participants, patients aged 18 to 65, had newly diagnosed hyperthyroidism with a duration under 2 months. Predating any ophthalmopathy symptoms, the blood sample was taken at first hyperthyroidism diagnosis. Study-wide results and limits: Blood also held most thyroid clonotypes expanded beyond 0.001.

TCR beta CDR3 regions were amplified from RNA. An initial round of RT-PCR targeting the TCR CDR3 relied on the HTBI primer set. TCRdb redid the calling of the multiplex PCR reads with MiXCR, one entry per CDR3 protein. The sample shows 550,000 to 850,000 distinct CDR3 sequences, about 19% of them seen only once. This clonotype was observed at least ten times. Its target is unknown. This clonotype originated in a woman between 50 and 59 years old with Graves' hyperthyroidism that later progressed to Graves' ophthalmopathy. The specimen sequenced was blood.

This chain's CDR3 is CSARDRGPYGYTF. The CDR3, as DNA: TGCAGTGCTCGGGACAGGGGGCCCTATGGCTACACCTTC. The chain recombines TRBV20-1 with TRBJ1-2; 12 bases align to TRBD1. CDR1 and CDR2 from the germline V gene are DFQATT and SNEGSKA (reference sequence). This CDR3 contains 13 residues. V trimming: 5 bases; J trimming: 4 bases; junction bases outside the gene matches: 2.